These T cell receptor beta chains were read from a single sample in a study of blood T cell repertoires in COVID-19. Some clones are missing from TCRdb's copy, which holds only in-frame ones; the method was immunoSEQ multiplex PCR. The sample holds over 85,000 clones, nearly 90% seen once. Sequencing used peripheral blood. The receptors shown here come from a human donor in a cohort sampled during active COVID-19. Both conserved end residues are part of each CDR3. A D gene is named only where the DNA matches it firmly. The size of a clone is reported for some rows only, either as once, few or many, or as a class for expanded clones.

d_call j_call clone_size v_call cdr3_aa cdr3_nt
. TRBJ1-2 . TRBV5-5 CASSLELNYGYTF TGTGCCAGCAGCTTGGAGCTGAACTATGGCTACACCTTC
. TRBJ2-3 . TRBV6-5 CALRRDLWTDTQYF TGTGCCCTCAGGAGGGACTTATGGACAGATACGCAGTATTTT
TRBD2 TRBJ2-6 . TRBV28 CASSLGGSGANVLTF TGTGCCAGCAGTTTGGGGGGGTCTGGGGCCAACGTCCTGACTTTC
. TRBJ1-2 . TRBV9 CASSRREDYGYTF TGTGCCAGCAGCAGACGGGAAGACTATGGCTACACCTTC
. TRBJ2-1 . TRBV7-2 CASTGGRGSYNEQFF TGTGCCAGCACCGGTGGGCGGGGCTCCTACAATGAGCAGTTCTTC
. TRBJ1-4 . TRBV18 CASSPVHPNEKLFF TGTGCCAGCTCACCAGTACATCCTAATGAAAAACTGTTTTTT
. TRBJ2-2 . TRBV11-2 CASSSVRGGTGELFF TGTGCCAGCAGCTCGGTTAGGGGGGGCACCGGGGAGCTGTTTTTT
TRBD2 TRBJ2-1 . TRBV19 CASSRTSSLYEQFF TGTGCCAGTAGTAGGACTAGTTCATTGTATGAGCAGTTCTTC
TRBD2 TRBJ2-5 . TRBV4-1 CASSQDQVAGARRTQYF TGCGCCAGCAGCCAAGATCAGGTAGCGGGGGCTCGGCGGACCCAGTACTTC
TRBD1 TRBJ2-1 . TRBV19 CASSTTGQGGYNEQFF TGTGCCAGTAGCACAACCGGACAGGGGGGATACAATGAGCAGTTCTTC
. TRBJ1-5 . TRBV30 CAWSWAAGNQPQHF TGTGCCTGGAGCTGGGCAGCGGGCAATCAGCCCCAGCATTTT
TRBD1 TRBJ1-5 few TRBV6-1 CASSEGGQGVGGPQHF TGTGCCAGCAGCGAAGGCGGGCAGGGGGTCGGAGGGCCCCAGCATTTT
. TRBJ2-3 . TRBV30 CAWSRGSSTDTQYF TGTGCCTGGAGCAGGGGTTCAAGCACAGATACGCAGTATTTT
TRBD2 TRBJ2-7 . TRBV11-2 CASSPLGRASGSSYEQYF TGTGCCAGCAGCCCCCTGGGTCGGGCTAGCGGAAGCTCCTACGAGCAGTACTTC
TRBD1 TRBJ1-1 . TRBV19 CASSIGQGWTEAFF TGTGCCAGTAGTATAGGACAGGGTTGGACTGAAGCTTTCTTT
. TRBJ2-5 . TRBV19 CASSVTTAAWETQYF TGTGCCAGTAGTGTCACGACAGCTGCTTGGGAGACCCAGTACTTC
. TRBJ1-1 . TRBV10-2 CASSESFNRAEAFF TGCGCCAGCAGTGAGTCATTTAACAGGGCTGAAGCTTTCTTT
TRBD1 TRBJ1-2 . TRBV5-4 CASSAGTDYGYTF TGTGCCAGCAGCGCCGGGACAGACTATGGCTACACCTTC